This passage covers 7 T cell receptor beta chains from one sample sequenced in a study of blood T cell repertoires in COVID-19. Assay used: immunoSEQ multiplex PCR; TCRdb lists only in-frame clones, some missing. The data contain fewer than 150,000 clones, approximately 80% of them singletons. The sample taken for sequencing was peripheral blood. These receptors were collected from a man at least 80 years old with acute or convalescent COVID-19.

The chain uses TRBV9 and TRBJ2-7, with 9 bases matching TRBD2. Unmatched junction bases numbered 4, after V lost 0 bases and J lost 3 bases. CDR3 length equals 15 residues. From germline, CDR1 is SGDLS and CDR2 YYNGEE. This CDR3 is CASSVGSGGYYEQYF. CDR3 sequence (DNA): TGTGCCAGCAGCGTAGGAAGCGGGGGGTACTACGAGCAGTACTTC.

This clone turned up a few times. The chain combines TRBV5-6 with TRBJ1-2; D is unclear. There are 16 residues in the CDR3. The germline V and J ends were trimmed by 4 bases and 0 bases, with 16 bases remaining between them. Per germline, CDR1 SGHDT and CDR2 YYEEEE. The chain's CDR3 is CASSPPVGETNYGYTF. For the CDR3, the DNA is TGTGCCAGCAGCCCCCCAGTCGGGGAGACTAACTATGGCTACACCTTC.

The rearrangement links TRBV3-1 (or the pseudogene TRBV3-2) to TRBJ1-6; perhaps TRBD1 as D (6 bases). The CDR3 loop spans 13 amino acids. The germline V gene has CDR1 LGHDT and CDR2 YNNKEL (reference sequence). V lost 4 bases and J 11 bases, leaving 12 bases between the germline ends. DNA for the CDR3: TGTGCCAGCAGCCCATACAGGGTTGCACCCCTCCACTTT. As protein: CASSPYRVAPLHF.

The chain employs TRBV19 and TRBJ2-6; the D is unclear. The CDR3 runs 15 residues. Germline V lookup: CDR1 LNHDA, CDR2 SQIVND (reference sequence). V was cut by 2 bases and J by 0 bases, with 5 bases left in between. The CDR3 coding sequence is TGTGCCAGTAGTATATATATCTCTGGGGCCAACGTCCTGACTTTC. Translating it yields CASSIYISGANVLTF. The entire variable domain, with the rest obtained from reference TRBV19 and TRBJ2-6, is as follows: DGGITQSPKYLFRKEGQNVTLSCEQNLNHDAMYWYRQDPGQGLRLIYYSQIVNDFQKGDIAEGYSVSREKKESFPLTVTSAQKNPTAFYLCASSIYISGANVLTFGAGSRLTVL.

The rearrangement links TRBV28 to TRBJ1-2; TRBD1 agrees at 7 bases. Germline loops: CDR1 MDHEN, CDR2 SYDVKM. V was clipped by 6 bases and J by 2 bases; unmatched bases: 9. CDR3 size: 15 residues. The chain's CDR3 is CASRSTGRRNYGYTF. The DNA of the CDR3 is TGTGCCAGCAGGTCGACAGGGCGCAGGAACTATGGCTACACCTTC.

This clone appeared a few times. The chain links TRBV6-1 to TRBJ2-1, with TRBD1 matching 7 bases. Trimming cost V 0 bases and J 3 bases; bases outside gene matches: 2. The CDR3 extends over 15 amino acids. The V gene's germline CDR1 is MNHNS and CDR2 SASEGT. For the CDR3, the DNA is TGTGCCAGCAGTGAAGCGGGGGACAGCTACAATGAGCAGTTCTTC. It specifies CASSEAGDSYNEQFF.

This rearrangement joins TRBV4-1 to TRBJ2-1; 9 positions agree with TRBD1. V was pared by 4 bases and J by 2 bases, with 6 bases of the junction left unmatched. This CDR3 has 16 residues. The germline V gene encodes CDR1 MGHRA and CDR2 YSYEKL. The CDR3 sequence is CASSPTTGGTYNEQFF. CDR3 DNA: TGCGCCAGCAGCCCCACGACAGGGGGGACCTACAATGAGCAGTTCTTC.